Each of the 26 T cell receptor beta chains below was sequenced from the same sample in a study of T cell responses to AZD1222 COVID-19 vaccine. This table comes from immunoSEQ multiplex PCR, and its TCRdb copy is limited to in-frame clones, with some not included. The table shows 150,000 to 200,000 clones, with roughly 91% occurring only once. The source material was peripheral blood, sampled 28 days after the second AZD1222 dose. All receptors come from an adult who received the AZD1222 COVID-19 vaccine.

The gene calls are TRBV7-9 and TRBJ1-5; D unclear. Between the trimmed V and J ends, which lost 4 bases and 6 bases, there was a span of 13 bases. The CDR3 extends over 14 amino acids. Looked up from germline, CDR1 is SEHNR and CDR2 is FQNEAQ (reference sequence). The CDR3, as DNA: TGTGCCAGCAGCTCGGGCCTCGGTAGTCAGCCCCAGCATTTT. Amino acids: CASSSGLGSQPQHF.

The CDR3 loop is CASNPGQALYEQYF. In DNA, the CDR3 is TGTGCCAGCAATCCGGGACAGGCGCTCTACGAGCAGTACTTC. V gene TRBV28 combines with J gene TRBJ2-7; 8 bases match TRBD1. Germline CDR1 and CDR2: MDHEN and SYDVKM. The V segment lost 7 bases and the J segment 3 bases; nucleotides outside the gene matches: 8. This CDR3 comprises 14 residues.

The gene calls are TRBV11-2 and TRBJ2-7; a weak D match, TRBD2 (5 bases). CDR1 is SGHAT and CDR2 is FQNNGV in the germline V gene. Trimming cost V 1 base and J 4 bases, with 8 bases left between them. The CDR3 is 13 amino acids. The CDR3 region is CASSLGEFYEQYF. DNA for the CDR3: TGTGCCAGCAGCTTAGGGGAGTTTTACGAGCAGTACTTC.

The genes are TRBV28 and TRBJ1-2, with 8 nucleotides matching TRBD1. Germline CDR1 reads MDHEN; CDR2 reads SYDVKM. This CDR3 comprises 14 residues. V lost 10 bases to trimming and J lost 3 bases; unmatched junction nucleotides: 10. The CDR3 protein is CATRGTGKDYGYTF. The CDR3 DNA reads as TGTGCCACAAGGGGGACAGGCAAAGACTATGGCTACACCTTC.

The V gene is TRBV9, the J gene TRBJ2-1, with D hard to call. Germline-derived CDR1 and CDR2 are SGDLS and YYNGEE. V was clipped by 1 base and J by 5 bases, with 13 bases between them. The CDR3 is 15 residues long. The CDR3 here is CASSVSGMKNNEQFF. In DNA form, the CDR3 reads TGTGCCAGCAGCGTAAGTGGTATGAAGAACAATGAGCAGTTCTTC.

The chain recombines TRBV28 with TRBJ1-3; D remains unclear. The ends were cut back, 7 bases at V and 4 bases at J, with 17 bases in the middle. The germline V gene encodes CDR1 MDHEN and CDR2 SYDVKM. CDR3 size: 15 residues. The DNA of the CDR3 is TGTGCCAGCACTACTCCCGGCAGTGGGGGAAACACCATATATTTT. Residues: CASTTPGSGGNTIYF.

The chain carries TRBV29-1 and TRBJ2-3; 7 bases fit TRBD1. CDR1 SQVTM and CDR2 ANQGSEA come from the germline V gene. Germline trimming cut 7 bases from V and 6 bases from J; bases unmatched to any gene: 10. The CDR3 is made up of 13 amino acids. The chain's CDR3 is CSAQTGARDTQYF. The CDR3 region has the DNA TGCAGCGCTCAAACAGGGGCGCGGGATACGCAGTATTTT.

The chain employs TRBV6-2 or TRBV6-3 and TRBJ1-2; 9 positions agree with TRBD1. The V gene end was trimmed by 2 bases and the J gene end by 8 bases; junction bases not matched to a gene: 3. The CDR3 runs to 13 residues. CDR1 and CDR2 (germline): MNHEY, SVGEGT. CDR3 amino acids: CASSYGTGLGYTF. As DNA, the CDR3 is TGTGCCAGCAGTTACGGGACAGGGCTCGGCTACACCTTC.

With respect to this clone: Because it lacks the conserved phenylalanine or tryptophan at the end, this CDR3 is likely a read error. The DNA is omitted, as the CDR3 cannot be located on it reliably, and the CDR3 follows TCRdb's listing. The chain uses TRBV28 and TRBJ1-2. From its first to its last residue, the CDR3 has 9 amino acids. Looked up from germline, CDR1 is MDHEN and CDR2 is SYDVKM. The CDR3 reads CASSWEKLN.

The chain combines TRBV6-5 with TRBJ1-5, with 10 nucleotides matching TRBD1. CDR3 length equals 15 residues. Unmatched junction bases numbered 9, after V lost 7 bases and J lost 6 bases. Per germline, CDR1 MNHEY and CDR2 SVGAGI. In nucleotides, the CDR3 is TGTGCCAGCACAAGCGGGACAGGGGAGAGTCAGCCCCAGCATTTT. Protein: CASTSGTGESQPQHF.

The V and J genes are TRBV6-5 and TRBJ2-7, with TRBD1 matching 7 bases. Looked up from germline, CDR1 is MNHEY and CDR2 is SVGAGI. The ends lost 7 bases at V and 1 base at J; junction bases unmatched: 10. The CDR3 covers 15 residues. CDR3 in DNA: TGTGCCAGCACCTCAAGGGACAGACTATCCTACGAGCAGTACTTC. Translation gives CASTSRDRLSYEQYF.

The genes are TRBV11-2 and TRBJ2-7; TRBD2 aligns across 10 bases. The CDR3 spans 16 residues. The V segment lost 4 bases and the J segment 0 bases; nucleotides outside the gene matches: 6. From germline, CDR1 is SGHAT and CDR2 FQNNGV. The DNA of the CDR3 is TGTGCCAGCAGCTCCTATAGCGGGAGGCACTCCTACGAGCAGTACTTC. It translates to CASSSYSGRHSYEQYF.

This clone was seen just once. J is TRBJ2-7 and V is TRBV5-1; tentatively, D is TRBD1 (5 bases). Deletions cut 0 bases from V and 4 bases from J, with 8 bases between. This CDR3 spans 13 amino acids. The germline V gene encodes CDR1 SGHRS and CDR2 YFSETQ. The CDR3 spells CASSLDRSYEQYF. CDR3 nucleotide sequence: TGCGCCAGCAGCTTGGACAGGAGTTACGAGCAGTACTTC.

The chain carries TRBV28 and TRBJ1-1, with D possibly TRBD1 on 5 matching bases. The germline gives CDR1 MDHEN, CDR2 SYDVKM. Trimming took off 4 bases at V and 1 base at J, with 10 bases between the two ends. The CDR3 extends over 14 amino acids. The CDR3 nucleotides read TGTGCCAGCAGTTCCCCCCAGGGGAACACTGAAGCTTTCTTT. Its translation: CASSSPQGNTEAFF. Full variable domain (outside the CDR3, taken from reference TRBV28 and TRBJ1-1): DVKVTQSSRYLVKRTGEKVFLECVQDMDHENMFWYRQDPGLGLRLIYFSYDVKMKEKGDIPEGYSVSREKKERFSLILESASTNQTSMYLCASSSPQGNTEAFFGQGTRLTVV.

The table lists this clone with a count of one. The chain joins TRBV18 to TRBJ1-6; maybe TRBD1 (6 bases). Trimming took 0 bases from V and 5 from J, leaving 8 bases between them. Looked up from germline, CDR1 is KGHSH and CDR2 is LQKENI. The CDR3 runs to 15 residues. The CDR3 sequence: CASSPPQGDNSPLHF. The CDR3 DNA follows: TGTGCCAGCTCACCACCACAGGGAGATAATTCACCCCTCCACTTT.

V usage is TRBV6-5 and J usage is TRBJ1-6, with a weak D call TRBD1 (5 bases). The germline V gene encodes CDR1 MNHEY and CDR2 SVGAGI. V gave up 7 bases and J gave up 7 bases, with 14 bases separating them. This CDR3 spans 14 amino acids. Here the CDR3 reads CASTDGAGNSPLHF. The CDR3 DNA follows: TGTGCCAGCACCGATGGGGCAGGCAATTCACCCCTCCACTTT.

The chain is built from TRBV18 and TRBJ1-5; D unresolved. CDR3 length equals 13 residues. V lost 3 bases and J lost 5, with 8 bases in between. CDR1 KGHSH and CDR2 LQKENI come from the germline V gene. CDR3 nucleotides: TGTGCCAGCTCACCGCGAACTTATCAGCCCCAGCATTTT. Residues: CASSPRTYQPQHF.

This sequence joins TRBV4-3 and TRBJ2-7; unclear D gene. The CDR3 sequence is 13 residues long. The germline gives CDR1 LGHNA, CDR2 YSLEER. With 0 bases removed from V and 6 bases from J, the gap between germline ends came to 9 bases. The CDR3 loop is CASSQEFWGEQYF. The CDR3 DNA sequence: TGCGCCAGCAGCCAAGAGTTCTGGGGCGAGCAGTACTTC.

The chain is built from TRBV13 and TRBJ2-5; 10 bases line up with TRBD2. This CDR3 spans 19 amino acids. The V segment lost 7 bases and the J segment 1 base; nucleotides outside the gene matches: 18. Germline V lookup: CDR1 PRHDT, CDR2 FYEKMQ (reference sequence). In nucleotides, the CDR3 is TGTGCCAGCACCCGAGGTCTGGGTTCGGCTAGCGGGAGCCAAGAGACCCAGTACTTC. Protein sequence: CASTRGLGSASGSQETQYF.

The rearrangement links TRBV4-2 to TRBJ2-3; tentatively, D is TRBD1 or TRBD2 (6 bases each). This CDR3 contains 16 residues. Trimming pared 4 bases from V and 3 bases from J, leaving 17 bases between. Per germline, CDR1 LGHNA and CDR2 YNFKEQ. CDR3 region: CASSPARGGKTDTQYF. CDR3 DNA: TGTGCCAGCAGCCCTGCCCGAGGGGGGAAGACAGATACGCAGTATTTT.

The CDR3 region is CSASSGSGDTQYF. Written as DNA, the CDR3 is TGCAGTGCTAGTAGCGGGAGTGGGGATACGCAGTATTTT. The gene calls are TRBV20-1 and TRBJ2-3; 9 bases agree with TRBD2. In germline, CDR1 is DFQATT, CDR2 SNEGSKA (reference sequence). Trimming at V came to 3 bases and at J to 6 bases, leaving 4 bases not matched to a gene. This CDR3 comprises 13 residues.

V and J are TRBV7-9 and TRBJ2-5; 12 positions match TRBD2. Per germline, CDR1 SEHNR and CDR2 FQNEAQ (reference sequence). J lost 2 bases, V lost 4 bases, and 5 bases had no gene match. The CDR3 spans 16 residues. CDR3 amino acids: CASSSGTSGFQETQYF. The CDR3 region has the DNA TGTGCCAGCAGCTCCGGGACTAGCGGGTTTCAAGAGACCCAGTACTTC.

The genes are TRBV6-2 or TRBV6-3 and TRBJ1-5, with 7 bases identical to TRBD1. The CDR3 spans 14 residues. The V and J ends lost 2 bases and 9 bases, in that order; junction bases with no gene match: 7. Germline V gene data show CDR1 as MNHEY and CDR2 as SVGEGT. The CDR3 nucleotides read TGTGCCAGCAGTTACGACAGGGAAGGGCGGCCCCAGCATTTT. Protein sequence: CASSYDREGRPQHF.

The chain couples TRBV14 to TRBJ1-1, with D hard to call. V was pared by 4 bases and J by 1 base, with 7 bases between. This CDR3 comprises 13 residues. Germline V gives CDR1 SGHDN, CDR2 FVKESK. The CDR3: CASSRFENTEAFF. The CDR3 region has the DNA TGTGCCAGCAGCCGCTTCGAGAACACTGAAGCTTTCTTT.

The CDR3 loop reads CASSRKFTDTQYF. The CDR3 nucleotides read TGCGCCAGCAGCAGAAAGTTCACAGATACGCAGTATTTT. V is TRBV5-1 and J is TRBJ2-3; no clear D gene. V dropped 4 bases and J dropped 2 bases, with 8 bases sitting between them. Germline V gene sequence: CDR1 SGHRS, CDR2 YFSETQ. CDR3 length: 13 amino acids.

The sample holds a few counts of this clone. The chain employs TRBV9 and TRBJ2-7, with D possibly TRBD2 on 6 matching bases. The CDR3 is 12 residues long. Germline CDR1 and CDR2: SGDLS and YYNGEE. Trimming left V 0 bases short and J 5 bases short, with 6 bases between. The CDR3: CASSVGGDEQYF. The CDR3 DNA sequence: TGTGCCAGCAGCGTAGGGGGGGACGAGCAGTACTTC.